The 9 T cell receptor beta chains listed next were all sequenced from one sample in a study of blood T cell repertoires in COVID-19. Assay used: immunoSEQ multiplex PCR; TCRdb lists only in-frame clones, some missing. The data contain under 450,000 clones, around nine tenths of them singletons. Sequenced sample: peripheral blood. The receptor source for this set is a woman between 35 and 50 years old with COVID-19, enrolled during active disease.

V is TRBV7-8 and J is TRBJ2-7; D may be TRBD1 (5 bases). The CDR3 is 15 residues long. CDR1 and CDR2 from the germline V gene are SGHVS and FQNEAQ. The V gene lost 1 base and the J gene lost 6 bases, with 16 bases spanning the gap. The CDR3 bases are TGTGCCAGCAGCTTAGTCCCAGCCCAGGGCGGCGAGCAGTACTTC. Protein product: CASSLVPAQGGEQYF.

This chain uses TRBV28 with TRBJ2-1, with 9 nucleotides matching TRBD2. Germline-derived CDR1 and CDR2 are MDHEN and SYDVKM. V was pared by 3 bases and J by 2 bases, with 11 bases of the junction left unmatched. This CDR3 contains 18 residues. The CDR3 nucleotides read TGTGCCAGCAGTTTCCCTTCGACTAGCGGCATTACCTACAATGAGCAGTTCTTC. Encoded protein: CASSFPSTSGITYNEQFF.

This chain joins TRBV5-1 and TRBJ1-2; D unresolved. Germline V gene sequence: CDR1 SGHRS, CDR2 YFSETQ. Trimming removed 0 bases from V and 3 bases from J, with 27 bases in between. This CDR3 has 20 residues. The CDR3 sequence is CASSLGERQITRLEDYGYTF. The CDR3 DNA sequence: TGCGCCAGCAGCTTGGGAGAGCGGCAGATTACGCGATTGGAGGACTATGGCTACACCTTC.

The rearrangement links TRBV5-5 to TRBJ1-4, with a tentative D call TRBD1 (5 bases). V lost 2 bases to trimming and J lost 8 bases, with 16 bases between them. The germline CDR1 and CDR2 sequences are SGHKS and YYEKEE (reference sequence). The CDR3 runs 15 residues. The CDR3 spells CASSFTGTVGEKLFF. The CDR3, as DNA: TGTGCCAGCAGCTTCACCGGGACTGTTGGGGAAAAACTGTTTTTT.

The chain uses TRBV5-5 and TRBJ1-1; the D is unclear. CDR1 is SGHKS, CDR2 YYEKEE, per germline (reference sequence). V lost 0 bases to trimming and J lost 8 bases, with 5 bases between them. The CDR3 loop spans 11 amino acids. The CDR3 region has the DNA TGTGCCAGCAGCTTGGGCGGAGAAGCTTTCTTT. Translating it yields CASSLGGEAFF.

This clone turned up a few times. The rearrangement uses TRBV6-2 or TRBV6-3 and TRBJ1-2; 7 positions agree with TRBD1. Germline V gene lookup returns CDR1 MNHEY and CDR2 SVGEGT. The junction had 11 bases not matched to a gene; V was cut back by 2 bases and J by 8 bases. The CDR3 covers 15 residues. The CDR3 region is CASSYPARGAEGYTF. The CDR3 nucleotides are TGTGCCAGCAGTTACCCCGCCAGGGGGGCGGAGGGCTACACCTTC.

The chain carries TRBV14 and TRBJ2-7; TRBD2 is a possible D gene (5 bases). V dropped 3 bases and J dropped 7 bases, with 13 bases sitting between them. This CDR3 is 13 amino acids long. Germline assignment: CDR1 SGHDN and CDR2 FVKESK. The chain's CDR3 is CASSHGRTGEQYF. CDR3 coding DNA: TGTGCCAGCAGCCATGGGAGAACGGGGGAGCAGTACTTC.

The V call is TRBV4-3, the J call TRBJ1-2; D gene ambiguous. The CDR3 runs to 15 residues. V lost 1 base, J lost 14 bases, and 23 bases lay in between. CDR1 is LGHNA, CDR2 YSLEER, per germline. This CDR3 is CASSQAVRGGKTWTF. The CDR3 DNA follows: TGCGCCAGCAGCCAAGCGGTGCGGGGAGGGAAAACTTGGACCTTC.

The V and J genes are TRBV11-2 and TRBJ1-3; 7 positions agree with TRBD1. The V segment lost 3 bases and the J segment 8 bases; nucleotides outside the gene matches: 4. Per the germline V gene, CDR1 is SGHAT and CDR2 is FQNNGV. The CDR3 loop spans 13 amino acids. CDR3 residues: CASSLTGTDTIYF. In DNA, the CDR3 is TGTGCCAGCAGCTTGACAGGGACAGACACCATATATTTT.